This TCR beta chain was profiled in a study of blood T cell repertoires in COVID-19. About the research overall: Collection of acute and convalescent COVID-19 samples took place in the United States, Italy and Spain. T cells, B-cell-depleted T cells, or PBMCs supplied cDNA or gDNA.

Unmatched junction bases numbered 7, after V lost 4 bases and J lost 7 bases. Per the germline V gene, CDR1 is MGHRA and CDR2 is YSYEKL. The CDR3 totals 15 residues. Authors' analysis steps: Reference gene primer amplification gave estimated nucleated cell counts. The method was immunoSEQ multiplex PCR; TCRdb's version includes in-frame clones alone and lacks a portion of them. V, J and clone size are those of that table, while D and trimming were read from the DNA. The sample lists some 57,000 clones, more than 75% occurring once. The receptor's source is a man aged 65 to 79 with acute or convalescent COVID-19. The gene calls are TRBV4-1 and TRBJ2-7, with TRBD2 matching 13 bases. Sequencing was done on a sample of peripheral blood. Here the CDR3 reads CASSLRLAGGSEQYF. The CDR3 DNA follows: TGCGCCAGCAGCCTGCGACTAGCGGGGGGATCTGAGCAGTACTTC.